Following are 32 T cell receptor beta chains from one sample sequenced in a study of T cells in Graves' hyperthyroidism and ophthalmopathy. Researchers took RNA transcripts and amplified the TCR beta CDR3 regions from them. The HTBI primer set was used in a first-round RT-PCR of the TCR CDR3. TCRdb used MiXCR to reprocess the multiplex PCR reads, holding one entry per CDR3 protein. The table records 450,000 to 650,000 distinct CDR3 sequences, over 15% of them present only once. Material for sequencing was blood. The receptor set was obtained from a young woman with Graves' ophthalmopathy.

There are a few counts of this clonotype. This chain connects TRBV7-9 to TRBJ1-2; TRBD1 matches 10 bases. Germline-derived CDR1 and CDR2 are SEHNR and FQNEAQ (reference sequence). The CDR3 consists of 14 residues. Trimming took 4 bases from V and 8 from J; bases not matched to a gene: 7. The CDR3 DNA sequence: TGTGCCAGCAGCTCTCGGGACAGGGGCGAGGGCTACACCTTC. It encodes CASSSRDRGEGYTF. The full variable domain, with the rest looked up from reference TRBV7-9 and TRBJ1-2, is DTGVSQNPRHKITKRGQNVTFRCDPISEHNRLYWYRQTLGQGPEFLTYFQNEAQLEKSRLLSDRFSAERPKGSFSTLEIQRTEQGDSAMYLCASSSRDRGEGYTFGSGTRLTVV.

The sample holds many counts of this clonotype. The chain is built from TRBV7-9 and TRBJ2-5; tentative D call: TRBD1 (5 bases). Between the trimmed V and J ends, which lost 2 bases and 5 bases, there was a span of 15 bases. Germline lookup yields CDR1 SEHNR and CDR2 FQNEAQ (reference sequence). The CDR3 spans 15 residues. CDR3 in DNA: TGTGCCAGCAGCTTAAACTCTTGGGGCTTGGAGACCCAGTACTTC. The encoded protein is CASSLNSWGLETQYF.

V gene TRBV14 combines with J gene TRBJ2-1; the match to TRBD2 covers 7 bases. The V and J ends lost 0 bases and 5 bases, in that order; junction bases with no gene match: 10. This CDR3 contains 17 residues. Germline-derived CDR1 and CDR2 are SGHDN and FVKESK. CDR3 sequence: CASSQDFRASGHNEQFF. In DNA, the CDR3 is TGTGCCAGCAGCCAAGATTTTCGGGCTAGCGGACACAATGAGCAGTTCTTC.

This clonotype showed up many times. The chain has TRBV30 and TRBJ2-7; D not certain. This CDR3 is built from 11 residues. Germline V gives CDR1 GTSNPN, CDR2 SVGIG (reference sequence). V was pared by 2 bases and J by 1 base, with 3 bases between. The CDR3 protein is CAWSPSYEQYF. The CDR3 DNA follows: TGTGCCTGGAGTCCTTCCTACGAGCAGTACTTC.

The chain recombines TRBV6-2 or TRBV6-3 with TRBJ1-2; D gene uncertain. Germline CDR1 reads MNHEY; CDR2 reads SVGEGT. The V gene lost 6 bases and the J gene lost 4 bases, with 21 bases spanning the gap. The CDR3 spans 16 residues. The CDR3 coding sequence is TGTGCCAGCAGGGATGGGTCGGCAGGCCCGTCCTATGGCTACACCTTC. Protein: CASRDGSAGPSYGYTF.

This clonotype was seen a few times. The CDR3 bases are TGTGCCAGCAGCTTAGACTCAGGAGGTAGCAGATATGGCTACACCTTC. It encodes CASSLDSGGSRYGYTF. The V gene is TRBV7-3, the J gene TRBJ1-2; D is ambiguous. The CDR3 totals 16 residues. Germline CDR1 is SGHTA and CDR2 is FQGTGA. V was trimmed by 2 bases and J by 5 bases, leaving 18 bases between them.

Comments on this clonotype: With a much larger clone just one base away, this may be a read error. The V call is TRBV11-2, the J call TRBJ2-7, with D tentatively TRBD1 (6 bases). Germline V CDR1 and CDR2: SGHAT, FQNNGV. CDR3 size: 15 residues. V lost 5 bases, J lost 2 bases, and 16 bases lay in between. CDR3 DNA sequence: TGTGCCAGCAGCCTTAGGACAGCGAACCCCTACGAGCAGTACTTC. It is translated as CASSLRTANPYEQYF.

This clonotype occurred a few times. This chain connects TRBV6-1 to TRBJ1-4; 8 bases line up with TRBD1. Losses at the gene ends were 5 bases for V and 11 bases for J; bases not matched to a gene: 13. CDR1 is MNHNS, CDR2 SASEGT, per germline. The CDR3 contains 15 residues. The CDR3 sequence is CASSPDRVRLTKLFF. In DNA, the CDR3 is TGTGCCAGCAGTCCGGACAGGGTGCGGCTGACGAAACTGTTTTTT.

This clonotype was counted at least ten times. The chain employs TRBV11-2 and TRBJ2-3; weak D call: TRBD2 (7 bases). CDR3 length: 16 amino acids. The germline gives CDR1 SGHAT, CDR2 FQNNGV. Deletions cut 5 bases from V and 6 bases from J, with 21 bases between. CDR3 DNA: TGTGCCAGCAGCCCAGGGGAGGGGGGCACGTTGGATACGCAGTATTTT. It yields the protein CASSPGEGGTLDTQYF.

This clonotype was recorded at least ten times. The J gene is TRBJ1-5, the V gene TRBV6-1, with D maybe TRBD1 (6 bases). The CDR3 loop spans 14 amino acids. Trimming pared 8 bases from V and 3 bases from J, leaving 14 bases between. Germline loops: CDR1 MNHNS, CDR2 SASEGT. This CDR3 reads CASPRRDNNQPQHF. The CDR3 region has the DNA TGTGCCAGCCCAAGACGGGACAACAATCAGCCCCAGCATTTT.

In this sample, this clonotype turned up a few times. The chain has TRBV27 and TRBJ2-1, with 8 bases aligning to TRBD1. V lost 4 bases to trimming and J lost 7 bases; unmatched junction nucleotides: 9. In germline, CDR1 is MNHEY, CDR2 SMNVEV (reference sequence). The length of the CDR3 is 15 residues. The CDR3 sequence: CASSSKTGARNEQFF. The CDR3, as DNA: TGTGCCAGCAGTTCTAAGACAGGGGCGAGGAATGAGCAGTTCTTC.

This clonotype was counted at least ten times. The chain couples TRBV27 to TRBJ2-3; 8 bases agree with TRBD2. The CDR3 runs 15 residues. The germline V gene encodes CDR1 MNHEY and CDR2 SMNVEV (reference sequence). Trimming cost V 6 bases and J 0 bases; bases outside gene matches: 5. The CDR3 reads CASSHSSGSTDTQYF. CDR3 in DNA: TGTGCCAGCAGCCATTCTAGCGGGAGCACAGATACGCAGTATTTT.

This clonotype was recorded at least ten times. The gene calls are TRBV6-2 or TRBV6-3 and TRBJ2-7; TRBD2 agrees at 8 bases. The germline V gene encodes CDR1 MNHEY and CDR2 SVGEGT. V gave up 2 bases and J gave up 1 base; unmatched junction bases: 13. The CDR3 sequence is 18 residues long. The CDR3 sequence: CASSYRPGVSGASYEQYF. CDR3 DNA sequence: TGTGCCAGCAGTTACCGGCCAGGGGTTAGCGGGGCATCCTACGAGCAGTACTTC.

This clonotype turned up a few times. The chain is built from TRBV29-1 and TRBJ1-4; possibly TRBD1 for D (5 bases). CDR1 and CDR2 from the germline V gene are SQVTM and ANQGSEA. V lost 5 bases to trimming and J lost 7 bases, with 14 bases between them. CDR3 length: 13 residues. The CDR3 nucleotides read TGCAGCGTTCGGGACGGAAATAGTGAAAAACTGTTTTTT. This codes for CSVRDGNSEKLFF.

This clonotype was seen a handful of times. The rearrangement joins TRBV18 to TRBJ2-1; no definite D call. Trimming stripped 2 bases from V and 0 bases from J, with 8 bases between. CDR3 length equals 15 residues. Germline values: CDR1 KGHSH, CDR2 LQKENI. In DNA form, the CDR3 reads TGTGCCAGCTCACCAACGGCGAGCTCCTACAATGAGCAGTTCTTC. Protein: CASSPTASSYNEQFF.

This clonotype was seen just once. A single base separates this from a much larger clone, so it may be a read error. J is TRBJ2-7 and V is TRBV6-1; TRBD2 agrees at 9 bases. This CDR3 has 14 amino acids. Germline CDR1 MNHNS, CDR2 SASEGT. The CDR3 nucleotides read TGTGCCAGCAGATTGGGACTAGCCCCCTCCGAGCGGTACTTC. This gives the protein CASRLGLAPSERYF.

This clonotype showed up many times. The chain links TRBV7-2 to TRBJ2-5, with TRBD2 matching over 9 bases. The CDR3 consists of 21 residues. Germline CDR1 SGHTA, CDR2 FQGNSA. After removal of 1 base from V and 1 base from J, the junction contained 19 bases not matched to a gene. In nucleotides, the CDR3 is TGTGCCAGCAGCTTAGTGTTTTGGTGGCTAGCGGGACCCCACCGCCAAGAGACCCAGTACTTC. Amino acid sequence: CASSLVFWWLAGPHRQETQYF.

This chain joins TRBV20-1 and TRBJ2-3; possibly TRBD1 for D (6 bases). The CDR3 is 15 residues long. Trimming took off 4 bases at V and 0 bases at J, with 14 bases between the two ends. CDR1 is DFQATT, CDR2 SNEGSKA, per germline (reference sequence). CDR3 nucleotides: TGCAGTGCTACCCTACAGGGAGATAGCACAGATACGCAGTATTTT. Its protein product is CSATLQGDSTDTQYF.

The chain uses TRBV19 and TRBJ2-3, with D tentatively TRBD2 (6 bases). Trimming shortened V by 1 base and J by 8 bases, and 16 bases separated the two germline ends. This CDR3 has 15 residues. Germline V gene lookup returns CDR1 LNHDA and CDR2 SQIVND (reference sequence). CDR3 region: CASSIVPGSEGTQYF. The CDR3 bases are TGTGCCAGTAGTATAGTACCGGGGTCGGAGGGTACGCAGTATTTT.

The sample holds many counts of this clonotype. This chain connects TRBV7-6 to TRBJ2-1, with D possibly being TRBD2 (6 bases). Per germline, CDR1 SGHVS and CDR2 FNYEAQ. The CDR3 is made up of 14 amino acids. Trimming took 4 bases from V and 7 from J, leaving 14 bases between them. The CDR3 protein is CASSSDDRGNEQFF. DNA for the CDR3: TGTGCCAGCAGCTCTGACGACCGGGGGAATGAGCAGTTCTTC.

This clonotype was counted ten times or more. This sequence joins TRBV12-3 or TRBV12-4 and TRBJ2-1, with a weak D call TRBD2 (6 bases). V dropped 3 bases and J dropped 3 bases, with 18 bases sitting between them. The CDR3 sequence is 17 residues long. This chain's CDR3 is CASSFNGGSGSYNEQFF. The CDR3 coding sequence is TGTGCCAGCAGTTTTAATGGTGGTAGCGGAAGCTACAATGAGCAGTTCTTC.

This clonotype has only a few counts. The chain combines TRBV29-1 with TRBJ2-1, with 7 bases that match TRBD2. J gave up 4 bases and V 1 base, and 7 bases lay outside the gene matches. CDR1 is SQVTM, CDR2 ANQGSEA, per germline. CDR3 size: 15 residues. CDR3: CSVEVGGLAYNEQFF. The CDR3, as DNA: TGCAGCGTTGAAGTGGGAGGGCTAGCTTACAATGAGCAGTTCTTC.

This clonotype came up many times. This chain links TRBV5-1 with TRBJ1-1; D unclear. Germline V gives CDR1 SGHRS, CDR2 YFSETQ. The V end was cut by 1 base, the J end by 1 base, with 11 bases between. The CDR3 loop spans 15 amino acids. CDR3 in amino acids: CASSLIRGQNTEAFF. As DNA, the CDR3 is TGCGCCAGCAGCTTGATTCGGGGTCAGAACACTGAAGCTTTCTTT.

This clonotype was detected a few times. The chain combines TRBV28 with TRBJ1-4, with D possibly being TRBD1 (5 bases). With 5 bases removed from V and 8 bases from J, the gap between germline ends came to 18 bases. Per germline, CDR1 MDHEN and CDR2 SYDVKM. The CDR3 runs to 15 residues. The CDR3: CASSLLGRKREKLFF. The CDR3 DNA reads as TGTGCCAGCAGTCTCTTGGGACGAAAGCGAGAAAAACTGTTTTTT.

Ten or more counts support this clonotype. The V gene is TRBV5-1, the J gene TRBJ2-3; either TRBD1 or TRBD2 may supply D (5 bases each). The germline gives CDR1 SGHRS, CDR2 YFSETQ. The CDR3 covers 15 residues. V was pared by 6 bases and J by 2 bases, with 16 bases between. The CDR3 DNA is TGCGCCAGCACCTGGGGCGGGCTGCCCACAGATACGCAGTATTTT. Encoded protein: CASTWGGLPTDTQYF.

This clonotype appeared many times. The chain is built from TRBV11-3 and TRBJ2-3, with 10 bases identical to TRBD1. The V gene end was trimmed by 5 bases and the J gene end by 0 bases; junction bases not matched to a gene: 2. Germline V lookup: CDR1 SGHNT, CDR2 YENEEA. CDR3 size: 15 residues. CDR3 loop: CASSRTGGSTDTQYF. The CDR3, as DNA: TGTGCCAGCAGCAGGACAGGGGGTAGCACAGATACGCAGTATTTT.

This clonotype was observed many times. The gene calls are TRBV20-1 and TRBJ2-1; TRBD2 agrees at 11 bases. J lost 6 bases, V lost 5 bases, and 12 bases had no gene match. Germline-derived CDR1 and CDR2 are DFQATT and SNEGSKA (reference sequence). This CDR3 is 16 amino acids long. The CDR3 here is CSAPPVTSGAINEQFF. DNA for the CDR3: TGCAGTGCTCCCCCTGTGACTAGCGGGGCGATCAATGAGCAGTTCTTC.

This clonotype was observed a handful of times. J is TRBJ2-1 and V is TRBV7-9, with 10 bases that match TRBD2. V lost 5 bases to trimming and J lost 8 bases; unmatched junction nucleotides: 9. The CDR3 loop spans 15 amino acids. The germline CDR1 and CDR2 sequences are SEHNR and FQNEAQ (reference sequence). CDR3 nucleotide sequence: TGTGCCAGCAGCCCTAGCGGGAGCGCAGGTTATGAGCAGTTCTTC. This encodes CASSPSGSAGYEQFF. The full variable domain, completed using reference TRBV7-9 and TRBJ2-1, is DTGVSQNPRHKITKRGQNVTFRCDPISEHNRLYWYRQTLGQGPEFLTYFQNEAQLEKSRLLSDRFSAERPKGSFSTLEIQRTEQGDSAMYLCASSPSGSAGYEQFFGPGTRLTVL.

This clonotype was counted many times. This chain links TRBV28 with TRBJ2-5, with TRBD2 matching 8 bases. Germline trimming cut 3 bases from V and 3 bases from J; bases unmatched to any gene: 3. The germline V gene has CDR1 MDHEN and CDR2 SYDVKM. The CDR3 consists of 14 residues. The CDR3 spells CASSFDGREETQYF. The CDR3 nucleotides are TGTGCCAGCAGTTTTGACGGGAGGGAAGAGACCCAGTACTTC.

This sequence joins TRBV30 and TRBJ2-1; 9 positions match TRBD2. V shed 0 bases, J shed 5 bases, and the junction held 5 bases outside the gene matches. The CDR3 is 15 residues long. Germline V CDR1 and CDR2: GTSNPN, SVGIG (reference sequence). The CDR3 loop is CAWSVLAGTDNEQFF. Here the CDR3 DNA reads TGTGCCTGGAGTGTTCTAGCGGGGACCGACAATGAGCAGTTCTTC.

The chain links TRBV20-1 to TRBJ1-2; TRBD1 matches at 7 bases. Losses at the gene ends were 6 bases for V and 7 bases for J; bases not matched to a gene: 8. Germline CDR1 reads DFQATT; CDR2 reads SNEGSKA (reference sequence). The CDR3 has 12 amino acids. CDR3 residues: CSAETGVLGYTF. The CDR3 region has the DNA TGCAGTGCGGAAACAGGGGTACTTGGCTACACCTTC.

The chain has TRBV7-8 and TRBJ1-2, with 9 bases lining up with TRBD1. Trimming removed 5 bases from V and 4 bases from J; junction bases left unmatched: 8. This CDR3 is built from 15 residues. Germline values: CDR1 SGHVS, CDR2 FQNEAQ. As DNA, the CDR3 is TGTGCCAGCAGCGCCCGGGACAGGGTGGCCTATGGCTACACCTTC. This codes for CASSARDRVAYGYTF.